The sequence of this T cell receptor (beta chain) was determined in a study of T cell repertoires in cytomegalovirus infection. J gave up 10 bases and V 3 bases, and 11 bases lay outside the gene matches. This CDR3 comprises 14 residues. The germline CDR1 and CDR2 sequences are LGHNA and YNFKEQ. One entry per CDR3 protein results from TCRdb running MiXCR on the reads. The sample includes some 440,000 distinct CDR3 sequences, about 33% of them seen just once. Sequencing was performed on PBMCs. The TCR was taken from a human donor in good health (CMV status not recorded). Some clones in this sample may be carry-over from other donors' samples. The chain couples TRBV4-2 to TRBJ1-1, with TRBD1 matching 7 bases. CDR3 bases: TGTGCCAGCAGCCACGCTGGACAGGCAGGGGGAGCTTTCTTT. This gives the protein CASSHAGQAGGAFF.